In its sample, the clone carrying this TCR beta chain was seen many times. Its antigen is not identified. V was clipped by 5 bases and J by 2 bases, with 17 bases between them. CDR3 length: 16 residues. CDR1 is SGHVS, CDR2 FQNEAQ, per germline. The sample comes from a study of T cell repertoires in cytomegalovirus infection. TCRdb recomputed calls from the reads with MiXCR, one row per CDR3 protein. The sample holds nearly 700,000 distinct CDR3 sequences, roughly a third seen once. This material consisted of cultured PBMCs, taken from culture after CMV antigen stimulation. The chain recombines TRBV7-8 with TRBJ2-3; D may correspond to TRBD1 or TRBD2 (6 bases each). This TCR was sampled from a human donor in good health (CMV status not recorded). Some clones in this sample may be carry-over from other donors' samples. In nucleotides, the CDR3 is TGTGCCAGCAGCCCAGGGGCGGCGGGGAACACAGATACGCAGTATTTT. Protein product: CASSPGAAGNTDTQYF.